This T cell receptor beta chain was observed in a study of T-cell reconstitution after alpha-beta-depleted transplantation in children (dated by TCRdb to about 2016). Study-wide context: Using TCR repertoire profiling, the study followed T-cell immune reconstitution in a quantitative way in children after TCRalphabeta/CD19-depleted allogeneic hematopoietic cell transplantation.

The treatment or condition label here, explained by the study, means: allogeneic hematopoietic cell transplantation with graft depleted of TCRalphabeta T cells and CD19 B cells. The transplant recipients were children given TCRalphabeta/CD19-depleted allogeneic hematopoietic cell grafts. The CDR1 and CDR2 encoded by the germline V gene are LGHNA and YNFKEQ. V gives up 0 bases and J gives up 2 bases, and the segment between their germline ends measures 7 bases. Including the terminal cysteine and phenylalanine, the CDR3 comprises 14 residues. Of the read, only the CDR3 DNA is kept; its 42 bases are in frame from base 1. The paper as a whole reports these results and caveats: The frequencies of hyperexpanded clones fell over the following months, and after one year, T-cell counts and TCRbeta diversity were mostly attributed to newly produced T cells. Apparently early alphabetaT-cell count recovery about two months after transplant reportedly relied on only several hundred rapidly expanded clones derived from non-depleted graft cells. In some patients, the high TCRbeta diversity seen at day 60 was put down to recipient T cells and intrathymic progenitors that had survived conditioning.

The library was built by means of PCR. The sequencer was an Illumina HiSeq 2500. TCR libraries were prepared with molecular barcoding, using unique molecular identifiers to normalize TCRbeta repertoire quantification. TCRdb reanalyzed the raw reads on its own, using fastp at Q25 for trimming and MiXCR for clone calling, and kept in-frame beta chains. All rows with the same CDR3 protein become a single entry with the most common DNA and genes. This sample lists roughly 150,000 distinct CDR3 sequences; approximately 12% were detected once. Of the sample, 13% is held by the ten largest clones. A few counts support this clonotype. Its recognized antigen is unknown. Base qualities are not provided; no much larger clone lies one nucleotide away.

The clonotype was recovered from a boy aged 2 to 10 with acute myeloid leukemia, due to receive a stem cell transplant. The sample in question was PBMCs, obtained before TCRalphabeta/CD19-depleted stem cell transplant. The chain employs TRBV4-2 and TRBJ1-2, with no reliable assignment of the D segment. At the DNA level, the sequence is TGTGCCAGCAGCCAAGATCCCCAGAACTATGGCTACACCTTC. Its coded protein is CASSQDPQNYGYTF.